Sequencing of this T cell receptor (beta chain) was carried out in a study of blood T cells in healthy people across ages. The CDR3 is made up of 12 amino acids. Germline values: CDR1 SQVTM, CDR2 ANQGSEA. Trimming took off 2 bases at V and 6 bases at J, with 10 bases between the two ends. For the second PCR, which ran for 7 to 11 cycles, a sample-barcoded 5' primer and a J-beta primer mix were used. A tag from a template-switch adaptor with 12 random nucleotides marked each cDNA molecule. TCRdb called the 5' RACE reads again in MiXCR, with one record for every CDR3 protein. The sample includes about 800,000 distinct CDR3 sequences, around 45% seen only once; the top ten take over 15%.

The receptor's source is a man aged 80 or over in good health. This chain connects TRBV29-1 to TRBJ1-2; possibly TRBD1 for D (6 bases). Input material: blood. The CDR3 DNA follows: TGCAGCGTTGAAACGGGGGGCGATGGCTACACCTTC. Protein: CSVETGGDGYTF.